This T cell receptor (beta chain) emerged from a study of ipilimumab plus nivolumab after autologous stem cell transplantation. Data came from immunoSEQ multiplex PCR; TCRdb stores just in-frame clones and leaves some out. This table holds 3,100 or so clones, 80% to 90% found once. Patients got ipilimumab 1 mg/kg beginning 14 to 28 days post-transplant. Between the trimmed V and J ends, which lost 3 bases and 6 bases, there was a span of 15 bases. Germline CDR1 reads SNHLY; CDR2 reads FYNNEI. This CDR3 is 15 amino acids long. The sequence was collected from a male donor with multiple myeloma. This chain connects TRBV2 to TRBJ2-4; either TRBD1 or TRBD2 may supply D (5 bases each). The starting material was PBMCs, obtained in a trial of ipilimumab plus nivolumab as post-transplant consolidation. In nucleotides, the CDR3 is TGTGCCAGCAGTGAGCGGACCGCTGGGGGAAACATTCAGTACTTC. Translated: CASSERTAGGNIQYF.